This T cell receptor beta chain was identified in a study of blood T cell repertoires in COVID-19. Study details: There were acute and convalescent COVID-19 samples, and they came from the United States, Italy and Spain.

Per the original data handling: By means of reference gene primer amplification, nucleated cell counts were estimated. Profiling relied on immunoSEQ multiplex PCR, and the TCRdb table lists in-frame clones only, not all of them. The V and J calls and clone size are taken from that table; D and trimming were inferred from the DNA. The sample includes roughly 88,000 clones, 80% to 90% of them seen just once. Germline V gene lookup returns CDR1 MNHEY and CDR2 SMNVEV (reference sequence). V lost 4 bases and J 5 bases, leaving 14 bases between the germline ends. The CDR3 totals 14 residues. The TCR originated in a woman at least 80 years old with acute or convalescent COVID-19. The chain recombines TRBV27 with TRBJ1-2; no definite D call. Sequencing input: peripheral blood. DNA of the CDR3: TGTGCCAGCAGTTGGAGCAGTCTCTCGTATGGCTACACCTTC. It specifies CASSWSSLSYGYTF.